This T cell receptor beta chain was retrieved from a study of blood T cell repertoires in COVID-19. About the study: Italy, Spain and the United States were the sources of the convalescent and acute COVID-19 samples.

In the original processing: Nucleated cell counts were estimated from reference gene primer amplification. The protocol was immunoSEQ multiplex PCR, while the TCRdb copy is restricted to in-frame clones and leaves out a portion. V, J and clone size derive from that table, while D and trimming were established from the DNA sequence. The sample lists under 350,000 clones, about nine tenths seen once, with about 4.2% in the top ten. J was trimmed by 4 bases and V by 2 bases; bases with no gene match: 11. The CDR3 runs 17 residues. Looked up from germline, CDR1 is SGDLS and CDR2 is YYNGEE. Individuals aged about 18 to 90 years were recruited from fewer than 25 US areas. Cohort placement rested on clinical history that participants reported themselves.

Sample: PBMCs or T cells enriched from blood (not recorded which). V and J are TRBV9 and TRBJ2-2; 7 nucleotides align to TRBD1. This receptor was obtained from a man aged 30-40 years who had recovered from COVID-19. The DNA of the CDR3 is TGTGCCAGCAGCGTTTGGACAGGAGCTCGGGGCACCGGGGAGCTGTTTTTT. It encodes CASSVWTGARGTGELFF. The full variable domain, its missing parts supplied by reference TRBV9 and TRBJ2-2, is DSGVTQTPKHLITATGQRVTLRCSPRSGDLSVYWYQQSLDQGLQFLIQYYNGEERAKGNILERFSAQQFPDLHSELNLSSLELGDSALYFCASSVWTGARGTGELFFGEGSRLTVL.